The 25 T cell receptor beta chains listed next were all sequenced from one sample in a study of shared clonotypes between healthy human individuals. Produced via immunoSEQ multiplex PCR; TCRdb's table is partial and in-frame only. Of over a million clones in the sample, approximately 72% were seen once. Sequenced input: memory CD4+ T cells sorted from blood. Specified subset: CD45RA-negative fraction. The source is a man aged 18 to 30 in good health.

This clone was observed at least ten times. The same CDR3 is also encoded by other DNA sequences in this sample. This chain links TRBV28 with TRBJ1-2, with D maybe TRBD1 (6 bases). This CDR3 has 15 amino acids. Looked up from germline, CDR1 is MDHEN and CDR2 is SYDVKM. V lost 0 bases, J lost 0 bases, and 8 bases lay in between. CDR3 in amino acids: CASSLWGASNYGYTF. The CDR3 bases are TGTGCCAGCAGTTTATGGGGGGCTTCTAACTATGGCTACACCTTC.

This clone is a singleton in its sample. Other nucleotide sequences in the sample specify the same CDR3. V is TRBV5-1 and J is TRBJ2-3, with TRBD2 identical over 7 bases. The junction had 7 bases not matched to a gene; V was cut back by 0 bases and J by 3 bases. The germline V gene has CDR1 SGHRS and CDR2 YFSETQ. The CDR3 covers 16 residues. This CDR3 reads CASSLAAGASTDTQYF. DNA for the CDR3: TGCGCCAGCAGCTTGGCCGCGGGAGCATCGACAGATACGCAGTATTTT.

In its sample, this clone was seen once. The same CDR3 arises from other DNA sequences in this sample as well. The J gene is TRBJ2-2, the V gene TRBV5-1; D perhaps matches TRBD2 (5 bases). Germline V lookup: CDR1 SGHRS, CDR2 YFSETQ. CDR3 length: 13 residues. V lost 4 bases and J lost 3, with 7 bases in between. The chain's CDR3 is CASSPRDTGELFF. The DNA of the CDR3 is TGCGCCAGCAGCCCGAGGGACACCGGGGAGCTGTTTTTT.

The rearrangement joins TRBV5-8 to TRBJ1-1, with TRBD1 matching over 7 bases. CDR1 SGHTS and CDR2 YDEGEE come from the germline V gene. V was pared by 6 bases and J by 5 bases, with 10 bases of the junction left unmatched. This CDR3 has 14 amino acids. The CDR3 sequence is CASNQAGGRTEAFF. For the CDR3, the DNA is TGTGCCAGCAACCAGGCAGGGGGGAGGACTGAAGCTTTCTTT.

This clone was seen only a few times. The DNA of the CDR3 is TGTGCCATCAGTGCGTCGGGGACGGATTACAATGAGCAGTTCTTC. This encodes CAISASGTDYNEQFF. V and J are TRBV10-3 and TRBJ2-1, with D perhaps matching TRBD1 or TRBD2 (5 bases each). The germline gives CDR1 ENHRY, CDR2 SYGVKD. V shed 4 bases and J shed 4 bases, with 14 bases lying between them. The CDR3 length is 15 residues.

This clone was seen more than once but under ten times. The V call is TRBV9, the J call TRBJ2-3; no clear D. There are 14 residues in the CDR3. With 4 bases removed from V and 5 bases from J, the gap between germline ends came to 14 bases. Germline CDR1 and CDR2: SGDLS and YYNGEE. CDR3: CASSLRPTGDTQYF. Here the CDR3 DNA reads TGTGCCAGCAGCCTCCGACCAACGGGAGATACGCAGTATTTT.

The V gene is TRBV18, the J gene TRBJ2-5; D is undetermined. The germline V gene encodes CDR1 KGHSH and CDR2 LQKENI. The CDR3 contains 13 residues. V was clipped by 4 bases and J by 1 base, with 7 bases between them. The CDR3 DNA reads TGTGCCAGCTCACTTTCTAGCCAAGAGACCCAGTACTTC. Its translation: CASSLSSQETQYF. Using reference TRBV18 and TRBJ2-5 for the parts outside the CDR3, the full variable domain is NAGVMQNPRHLVRRRGQEARLRCSPMKGHSHVYWYRQLPEEGLKFMVYLQKENIIDESGMPKERFSAEFPKEGPSILRIQQVVRGDSAAYFCASSLSSQETQYFGPGTRLLVL.

The DNA of the CDR3 is TGTGCCAGTAGACCCGGGACCGCGAACACTGAAGCTTTCTTT. This translates into CASRPGTANTEAFF. This chain uses TRBV19 with TRBJ1-1, with D tentatively TRBD1 (5 bases). CDR3 length: 14 amino acids. Germline V gene sequence: CDR1 LNHDA, CDR2 SQIVND (reference sequence). Trimming left V 6 bases short and J 1 base short, with 12 bases between.

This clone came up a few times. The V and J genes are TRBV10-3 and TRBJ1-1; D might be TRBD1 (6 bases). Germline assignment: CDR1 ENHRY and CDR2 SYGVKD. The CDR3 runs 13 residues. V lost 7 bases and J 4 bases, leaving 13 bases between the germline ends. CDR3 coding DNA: TGTGCCATCATGGGGGCGCGGGGCACTGAAGCTTTCTTT. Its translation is CAIMGARGTEAFF.

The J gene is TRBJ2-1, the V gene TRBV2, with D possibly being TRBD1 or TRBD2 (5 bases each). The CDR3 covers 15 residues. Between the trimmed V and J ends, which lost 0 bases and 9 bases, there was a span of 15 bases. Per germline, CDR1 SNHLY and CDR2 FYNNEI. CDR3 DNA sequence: TGTGCCAGCAGTGAAGCGCTTGGGGGAGTGGGTGAGCAGTTCTTC. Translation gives CASSEALGGVGEQFF.

The CDR3 reads CASSLGFSGDQDEQYF. DNA for the CDR3: TGCGCCAGCAGCTTGGGGTTCTCGGGGGACCAGGACGAGCAGTACTTC. The V gene is TRBV5-1, the J gene TRBJ2-7, with D possibly matching TRBD2 (6 bases). The V gene lost 0 bases and the J gene lost 5 bases, with 18 bases spanning the gap. Germline-derived CDR1 and CDR2 are SGHRS and YFSETQ. The CDR3 runs 16 residues.

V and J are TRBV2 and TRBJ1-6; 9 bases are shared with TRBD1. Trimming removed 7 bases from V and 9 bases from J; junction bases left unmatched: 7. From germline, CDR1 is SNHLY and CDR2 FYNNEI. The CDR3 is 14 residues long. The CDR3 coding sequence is TGTGCCAGCACGTGGGACAGGGCTCGTTCACCCCTCCACTTT. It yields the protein CASTWDRARSPLHF. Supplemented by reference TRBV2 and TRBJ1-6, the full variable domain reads EPEVTQTPSHQVTQMGQEVILRCVPISNHLYFYWYRQILGQKVEFLVSFYNNEISEKSEIFDDQFSVERPDGSNFTLKIRSTKLEDSAMYFCASTWDRARSPLHFGNGTRLTVT.

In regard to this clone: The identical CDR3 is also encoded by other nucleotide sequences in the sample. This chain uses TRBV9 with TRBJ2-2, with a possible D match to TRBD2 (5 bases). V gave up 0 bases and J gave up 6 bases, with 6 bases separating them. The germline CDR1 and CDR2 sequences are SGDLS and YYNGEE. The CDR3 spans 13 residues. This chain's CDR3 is CASSVDGAGELFF. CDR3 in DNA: TGTGCCAGCAGCGTAGACGGGGCCGGGGAGCTGTTTTTT.

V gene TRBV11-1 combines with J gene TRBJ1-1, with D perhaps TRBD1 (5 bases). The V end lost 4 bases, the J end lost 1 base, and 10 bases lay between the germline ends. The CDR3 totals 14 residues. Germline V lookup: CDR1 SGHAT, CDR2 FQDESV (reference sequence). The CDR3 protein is CASSSYGGNTEAFF. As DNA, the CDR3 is TGTGCCAGCAGCTCGTACGGGGGGAACACTGAAGCTTTCTTT.

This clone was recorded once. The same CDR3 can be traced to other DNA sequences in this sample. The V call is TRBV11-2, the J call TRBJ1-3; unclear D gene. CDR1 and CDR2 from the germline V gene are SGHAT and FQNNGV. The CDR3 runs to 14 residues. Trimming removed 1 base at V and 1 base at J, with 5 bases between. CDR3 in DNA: TGTGCCAGCAGCTTAGGAGGGTCTGGAAACACCATATATTTT. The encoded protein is CASSLGGSGNTIYF.

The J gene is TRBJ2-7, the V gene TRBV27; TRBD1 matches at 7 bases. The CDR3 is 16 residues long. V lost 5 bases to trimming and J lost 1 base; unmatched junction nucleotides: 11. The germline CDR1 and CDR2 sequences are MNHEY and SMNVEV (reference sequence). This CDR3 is CASSPYTTGTSYEQYF. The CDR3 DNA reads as TGTGCCAGCAGTCCATACACGACAGGGACGTCCTACGAGCAGTACTTC.

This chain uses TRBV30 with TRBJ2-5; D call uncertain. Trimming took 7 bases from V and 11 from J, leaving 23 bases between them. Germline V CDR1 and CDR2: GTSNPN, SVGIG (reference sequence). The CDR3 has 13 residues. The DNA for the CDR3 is TGTGCCTCCACATCTTCCCCATCTTACGTGCAGTACTTC. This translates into CASTSSPSYVQYF.

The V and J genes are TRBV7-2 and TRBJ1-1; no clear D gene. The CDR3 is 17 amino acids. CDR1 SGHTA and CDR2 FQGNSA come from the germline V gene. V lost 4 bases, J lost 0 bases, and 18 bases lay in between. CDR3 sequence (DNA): TGTGCCAGCAGCTCCCCCTTGGGAAACCTAATGAACACTGAAGCTTTCTTT. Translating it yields CASSSPLGNLMNTEAFF.

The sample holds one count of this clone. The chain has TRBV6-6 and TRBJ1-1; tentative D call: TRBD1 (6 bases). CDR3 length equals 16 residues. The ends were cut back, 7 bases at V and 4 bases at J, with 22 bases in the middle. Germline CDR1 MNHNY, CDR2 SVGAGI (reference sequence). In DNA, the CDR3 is TGTGCCAGCACCCCCCTCAACGGGGGGCGCGGCACTGAAGCTTTCTTT. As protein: CASTPLNGGRGTEAFF.

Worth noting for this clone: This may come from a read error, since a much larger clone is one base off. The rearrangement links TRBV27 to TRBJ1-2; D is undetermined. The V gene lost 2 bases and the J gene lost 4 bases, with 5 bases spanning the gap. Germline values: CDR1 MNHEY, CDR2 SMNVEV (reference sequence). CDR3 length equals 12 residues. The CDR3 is CASSLNGYGYTF. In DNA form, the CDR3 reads TGTGCCAGCAGTTTAAACGGCTATGGCTACACCTTC.

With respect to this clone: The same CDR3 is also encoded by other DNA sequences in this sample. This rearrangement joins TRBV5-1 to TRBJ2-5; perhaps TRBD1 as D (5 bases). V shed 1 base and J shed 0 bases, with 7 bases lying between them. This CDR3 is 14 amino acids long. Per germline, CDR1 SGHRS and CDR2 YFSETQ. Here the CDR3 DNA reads TGCGCCAGCAGCTTGAGGGGATACCAAGAGACCCAGTACTTC. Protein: CASSLRGYQETQYF. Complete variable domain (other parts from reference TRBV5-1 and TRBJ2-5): KAGVTQTPRYLIKTRGQQVTLSCSPISGHRSVSWYQQTPGQGLQFLFEYFSETQRNKGNFPGRFSGRQFSNSRSEMNVSTLELGDSALYLCASSLRGYQETQYFGPGTRLLVL.

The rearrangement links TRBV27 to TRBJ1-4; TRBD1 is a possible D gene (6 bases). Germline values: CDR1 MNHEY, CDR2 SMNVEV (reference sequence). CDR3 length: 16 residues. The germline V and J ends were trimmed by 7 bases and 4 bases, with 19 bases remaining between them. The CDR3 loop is CASKQGPFKGNEKLFF. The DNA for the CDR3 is TGTGCCAGCAAACAGGGTCCGTTTAAGGGTAATGAAAAACTGTTTTTT.

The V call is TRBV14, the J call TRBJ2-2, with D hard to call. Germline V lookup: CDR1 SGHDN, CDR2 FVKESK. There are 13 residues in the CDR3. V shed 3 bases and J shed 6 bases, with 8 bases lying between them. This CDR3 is CASSQSPPGELFF. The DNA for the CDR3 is TGTGCCAGCAGCCAGTCACCCCCCGGGGAGCTGTTTTTT. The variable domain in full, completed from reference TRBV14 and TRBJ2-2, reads EAGVTQFPSHSVIEKGQTVTLRCDPISGHDNLYWYRRVMGKEIKFLLHFVKESKQDESGMPNNRFLAERTGGTYSTLKVQPAELEDSGVYFCASSQSPPGELFFGEGSRLTVL.

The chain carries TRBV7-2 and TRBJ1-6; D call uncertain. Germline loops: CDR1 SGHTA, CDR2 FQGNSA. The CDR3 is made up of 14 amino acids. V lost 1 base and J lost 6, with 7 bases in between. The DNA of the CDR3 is TGTGCCAGCAGCTTAGGGCAGATTAATTCACCCCTCCACTTT. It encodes CASSLGQINSPLHF.

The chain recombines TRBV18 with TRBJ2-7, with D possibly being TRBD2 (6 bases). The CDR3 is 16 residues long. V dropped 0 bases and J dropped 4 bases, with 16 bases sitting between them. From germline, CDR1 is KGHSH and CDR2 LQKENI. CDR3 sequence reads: CASSPPYSGFGYEQYF. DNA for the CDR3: TGTGCCAGCTCACCACCCTACAGCGGGTTTGGGTACGAGCAGTACTTC.